The T cell receptor (beta chain) under discussion was sequenced for a study of T cell changes during pregnancy in multiple sclerosis. The V end was cut by 2 bases, the J end by 3 bases, with 18 bases between. Germline V CDR1 and CDR2: SGHNT, YYREEE (reference sequence). CDR3 size: 16 residues. The assay was immunoSEQ multiplex PCR, and TCRdb's table has in-frame clones only and misses some. The table includes roughly 89,000 clones, 85% to 95% detected once. The clonotype originates from a female donor in good health, enrolled as a control in a pregnancy study. The chain carries TRBV5-4 and TRBJ2-7; D perhaps matches TRBD2 (5 bases). Sequenced material: peripheral blood, taken after pregnancy. The CDR3 DNA sequence: TGTGCCAGCAGCTTATGGGCCCACGAAGGACTCTACGAGCAGTACTTC. It specifies CASSLWAHEGLYEQYF.